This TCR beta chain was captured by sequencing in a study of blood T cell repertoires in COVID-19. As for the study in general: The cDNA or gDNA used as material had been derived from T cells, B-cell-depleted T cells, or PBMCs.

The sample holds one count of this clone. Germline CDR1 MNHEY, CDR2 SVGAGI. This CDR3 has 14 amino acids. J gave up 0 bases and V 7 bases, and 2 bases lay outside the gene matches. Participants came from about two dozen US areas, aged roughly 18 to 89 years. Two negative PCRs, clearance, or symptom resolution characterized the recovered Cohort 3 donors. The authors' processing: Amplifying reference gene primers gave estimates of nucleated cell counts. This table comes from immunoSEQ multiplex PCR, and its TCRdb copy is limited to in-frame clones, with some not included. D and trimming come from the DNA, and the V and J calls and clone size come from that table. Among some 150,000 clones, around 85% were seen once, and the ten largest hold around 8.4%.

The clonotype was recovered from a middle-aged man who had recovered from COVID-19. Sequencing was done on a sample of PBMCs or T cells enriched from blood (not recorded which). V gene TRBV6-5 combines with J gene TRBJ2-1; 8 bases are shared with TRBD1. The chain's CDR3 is CASTDRGSYNEQFF. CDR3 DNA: TGTGCCAGCACAGACAGGGGCTCCTACAATGAGCAGTTCTTC.